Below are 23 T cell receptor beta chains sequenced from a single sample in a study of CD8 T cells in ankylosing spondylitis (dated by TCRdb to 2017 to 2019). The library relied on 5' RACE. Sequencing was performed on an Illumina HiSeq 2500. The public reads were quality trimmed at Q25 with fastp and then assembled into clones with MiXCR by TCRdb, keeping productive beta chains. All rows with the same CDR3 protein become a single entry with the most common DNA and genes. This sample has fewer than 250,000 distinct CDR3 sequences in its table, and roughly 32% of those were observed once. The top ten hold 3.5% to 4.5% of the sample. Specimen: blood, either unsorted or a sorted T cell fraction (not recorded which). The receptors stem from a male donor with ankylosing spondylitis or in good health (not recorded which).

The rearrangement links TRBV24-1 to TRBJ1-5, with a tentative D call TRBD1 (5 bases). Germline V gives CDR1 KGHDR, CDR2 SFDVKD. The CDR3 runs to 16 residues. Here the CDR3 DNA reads TGTGTTATCCTACGGCGGGGCCGAGATAGCAATCAGCCCCAGCATTTT. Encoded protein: CVILRRGRDSNQPQHF.

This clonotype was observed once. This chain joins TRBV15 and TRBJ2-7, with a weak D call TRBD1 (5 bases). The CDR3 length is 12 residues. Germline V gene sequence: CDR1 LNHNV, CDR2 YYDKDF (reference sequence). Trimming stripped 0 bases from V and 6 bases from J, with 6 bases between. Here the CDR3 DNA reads TGTGCCACCAGCAGAGATAGGGGCGAGCAGTACTTC. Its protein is CATSRDRGEQYF. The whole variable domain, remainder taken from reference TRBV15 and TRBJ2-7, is DAMVIQNPRYQVTQFGKPVTLSCSQTLNHNVMYWYQQKSSQAPKLLFHYYDKDFNNEADTPDNFQSRRPNTSFCFLDIRSPGLGDTAMYLCATSRDRGEQYFGPGTRLTVT.

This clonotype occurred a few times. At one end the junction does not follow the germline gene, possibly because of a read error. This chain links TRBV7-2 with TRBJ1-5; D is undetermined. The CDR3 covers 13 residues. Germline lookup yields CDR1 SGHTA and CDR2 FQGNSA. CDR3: CASSLVPDVIRDF. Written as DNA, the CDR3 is TGTGCCAGCAGCTTAGTTCCAGACGTCATCCGGGATTTT.

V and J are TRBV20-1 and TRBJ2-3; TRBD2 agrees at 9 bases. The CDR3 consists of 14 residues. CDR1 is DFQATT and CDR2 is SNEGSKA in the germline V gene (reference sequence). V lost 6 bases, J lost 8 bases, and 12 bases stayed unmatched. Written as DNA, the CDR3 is TGCAGTGCCCAAACCGCTAGCGGGGAGGGTACGCAGTATTTT. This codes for CSAQTASGEGTQYF.

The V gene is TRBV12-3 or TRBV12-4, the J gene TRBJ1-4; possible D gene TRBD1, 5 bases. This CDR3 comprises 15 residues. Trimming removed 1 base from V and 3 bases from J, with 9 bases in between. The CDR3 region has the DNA TGTGCCAGCAGTTTAGATCGAGGGGCTAATGAAAAACTGTTTTTT. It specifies CASSLDRGANEKLFF.

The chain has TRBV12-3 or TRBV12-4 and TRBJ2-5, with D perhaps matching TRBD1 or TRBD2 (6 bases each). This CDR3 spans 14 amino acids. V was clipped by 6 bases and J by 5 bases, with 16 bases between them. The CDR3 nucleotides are TGTGCCAGCAGACTCCAAGGGGGGCAGGAGACCCAGTACTTC. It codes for CASRLQGGQETQYF.

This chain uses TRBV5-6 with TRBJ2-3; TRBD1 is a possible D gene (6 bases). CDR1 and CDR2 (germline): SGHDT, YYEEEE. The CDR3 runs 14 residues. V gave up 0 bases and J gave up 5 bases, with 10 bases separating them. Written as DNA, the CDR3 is TGTGCCAGCAGCTTGGGTAGGGGGTTAGATACGCAGTATTTT. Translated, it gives CASSLGRGLDTQYF.

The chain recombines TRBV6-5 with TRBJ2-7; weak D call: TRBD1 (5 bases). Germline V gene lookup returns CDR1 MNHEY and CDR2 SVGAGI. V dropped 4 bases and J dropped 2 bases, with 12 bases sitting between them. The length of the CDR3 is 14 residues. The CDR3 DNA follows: TGTGCCAGCAGTTCTGAGACAGCCACCTACGAGCAGTACTTC. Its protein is CASSSETATYEQYF.

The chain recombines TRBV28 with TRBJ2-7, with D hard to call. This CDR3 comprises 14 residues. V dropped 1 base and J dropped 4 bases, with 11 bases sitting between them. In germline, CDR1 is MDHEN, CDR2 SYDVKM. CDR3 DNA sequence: TGTGCCAGCAGTTTATATCGGCGGTTGTACGAGCAGTACTTC. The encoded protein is CASSLYRRLYEQYF.

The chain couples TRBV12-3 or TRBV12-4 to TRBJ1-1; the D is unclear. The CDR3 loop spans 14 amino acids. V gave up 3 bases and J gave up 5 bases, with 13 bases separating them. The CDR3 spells CASSLTLAGTEAFF. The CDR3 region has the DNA TGTGCCAGCAGTTTGACCCTCGCCGGGACTGAAGCTTTCTTT.

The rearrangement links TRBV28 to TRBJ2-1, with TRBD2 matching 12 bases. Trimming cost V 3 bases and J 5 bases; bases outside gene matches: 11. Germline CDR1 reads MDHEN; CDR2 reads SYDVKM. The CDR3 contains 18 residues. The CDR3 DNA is TGTGCCAGCAGTTTTCGGCTAGCGGGGGGGGTTAAGGACAATGAGCAGTTCTTC. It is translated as CASSFRLAGGVKDNEQFF. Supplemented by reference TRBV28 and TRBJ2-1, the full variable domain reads DVKVTQSSRYLVKRTGEKVFLECVQDMDHENMFWYRQDPGLGLRLIYFSYDVKMKEKGDIPEGYSVSREKKERFSLILESASTNQTSMYLCASSFRLAGGVKDNEQFFGPGTRLTVL.

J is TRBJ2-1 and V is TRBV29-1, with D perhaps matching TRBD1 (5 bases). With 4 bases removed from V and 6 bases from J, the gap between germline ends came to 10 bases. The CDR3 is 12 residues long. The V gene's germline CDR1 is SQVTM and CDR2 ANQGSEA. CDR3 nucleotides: TGCAGCGTTGGGACAAGACGCAATGAGCAGTTCTTC. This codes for CSVGTRRNEQFF.

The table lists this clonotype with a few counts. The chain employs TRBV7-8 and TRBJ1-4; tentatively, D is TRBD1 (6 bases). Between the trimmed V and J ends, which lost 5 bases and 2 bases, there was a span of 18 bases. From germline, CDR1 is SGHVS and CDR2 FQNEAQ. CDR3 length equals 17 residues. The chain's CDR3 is CASSPLVVQGTNEKLFF. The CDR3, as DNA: TGTGCCAGCAGCCCCCTGGTCGTCCAGGGGACTAATGAAAAACTGTTTTTT.

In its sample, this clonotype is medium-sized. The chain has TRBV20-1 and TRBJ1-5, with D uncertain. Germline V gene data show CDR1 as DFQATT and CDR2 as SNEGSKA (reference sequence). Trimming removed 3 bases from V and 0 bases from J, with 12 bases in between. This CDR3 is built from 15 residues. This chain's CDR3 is CSARLSAGSNQPQHF. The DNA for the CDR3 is TGCAGTGCTAGGTTGTCGGCCGGTAGCAATCAGCCCCAGCATTTT.

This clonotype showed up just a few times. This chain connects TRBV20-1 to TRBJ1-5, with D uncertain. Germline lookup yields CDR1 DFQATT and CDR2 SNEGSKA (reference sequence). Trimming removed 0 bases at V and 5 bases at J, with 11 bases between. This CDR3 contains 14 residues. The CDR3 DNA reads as TGCAGTGCTAGAGAAGGGCTTGGGGATCAGCCCCAGCATTTT. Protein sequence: CSAREGLGDQPQHF.

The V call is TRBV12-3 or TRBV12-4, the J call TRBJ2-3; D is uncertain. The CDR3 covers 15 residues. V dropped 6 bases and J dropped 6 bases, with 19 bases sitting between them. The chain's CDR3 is CASRLRPRLGDTQYF. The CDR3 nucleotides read TGTGCCAGCAGACTACGGCCCAGGCTAGGGGATACGCAGTATTTT.

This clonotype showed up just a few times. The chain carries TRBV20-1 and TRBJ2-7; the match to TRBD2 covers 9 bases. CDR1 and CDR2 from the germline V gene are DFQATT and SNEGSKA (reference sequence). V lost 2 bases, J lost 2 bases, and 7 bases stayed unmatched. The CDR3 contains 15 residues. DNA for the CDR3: TGCAGTGCTAGAACCCTTAGCGGGGGAGCCTACGAGCAGTACTTC. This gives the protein CSARTLSGGAYEQYF.

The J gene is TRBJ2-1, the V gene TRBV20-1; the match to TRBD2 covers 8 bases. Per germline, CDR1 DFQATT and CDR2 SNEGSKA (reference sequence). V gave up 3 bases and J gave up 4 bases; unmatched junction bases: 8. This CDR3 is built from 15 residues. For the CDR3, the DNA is TGCAGTGCTAGGAACGGCGGGGGGTTTTACAATGAGCAGTTCTTC. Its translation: CSARNGGGFYNEQFF.

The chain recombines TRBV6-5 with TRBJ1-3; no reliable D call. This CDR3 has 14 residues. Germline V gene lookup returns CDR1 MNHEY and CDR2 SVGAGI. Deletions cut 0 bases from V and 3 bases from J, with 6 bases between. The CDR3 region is CASSYSPFGNTIYF. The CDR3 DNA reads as TGTGCCAGCAGTTACTCACCTTTTGGAAACACCATATATTTT.

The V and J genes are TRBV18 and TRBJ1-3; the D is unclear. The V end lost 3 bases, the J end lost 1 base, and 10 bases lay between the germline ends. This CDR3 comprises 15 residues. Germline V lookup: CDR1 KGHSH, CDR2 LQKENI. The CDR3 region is CASSPGSSSGNTIYF. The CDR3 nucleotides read TGTGCCAGCTCACCCGGGTCGTCGTCTGGAAACACCATATATTTT.

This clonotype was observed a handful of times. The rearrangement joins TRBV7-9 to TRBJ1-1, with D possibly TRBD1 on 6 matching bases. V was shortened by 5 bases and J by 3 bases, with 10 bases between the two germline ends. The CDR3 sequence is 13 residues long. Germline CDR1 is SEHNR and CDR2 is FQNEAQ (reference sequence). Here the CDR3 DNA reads TGTGCCAGCAGCATTGACAGGTACACTGAAGCTTTCTTT. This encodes CASSIDRYTEAFF.

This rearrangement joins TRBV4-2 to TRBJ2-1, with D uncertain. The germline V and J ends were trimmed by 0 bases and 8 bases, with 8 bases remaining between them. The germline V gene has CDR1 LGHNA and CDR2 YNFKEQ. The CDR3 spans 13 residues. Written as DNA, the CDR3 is TGTGCCAGCAGCCAAGACGCCGGCCATGAGCAGTTCTTC. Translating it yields CASSQDAGHEQFF.

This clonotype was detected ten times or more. CDR3 sequence (DNA): TGTGCCAGCAGTGTCCTACGGGGCTACGAGCAGTACTTC. This encodes CASSVLRGYEQYF. This chain joins TRBV6-1 and TRBJ2-7; tentative D call: TRBD2 (5 bases). The CDR3 has 13 amino acids. CDR1 is MNHNS and CDR2 is SASEGT in the germline V gene. Trimming took off 4 bases at V and 3 bases at J, with 10 bases between the two ends.